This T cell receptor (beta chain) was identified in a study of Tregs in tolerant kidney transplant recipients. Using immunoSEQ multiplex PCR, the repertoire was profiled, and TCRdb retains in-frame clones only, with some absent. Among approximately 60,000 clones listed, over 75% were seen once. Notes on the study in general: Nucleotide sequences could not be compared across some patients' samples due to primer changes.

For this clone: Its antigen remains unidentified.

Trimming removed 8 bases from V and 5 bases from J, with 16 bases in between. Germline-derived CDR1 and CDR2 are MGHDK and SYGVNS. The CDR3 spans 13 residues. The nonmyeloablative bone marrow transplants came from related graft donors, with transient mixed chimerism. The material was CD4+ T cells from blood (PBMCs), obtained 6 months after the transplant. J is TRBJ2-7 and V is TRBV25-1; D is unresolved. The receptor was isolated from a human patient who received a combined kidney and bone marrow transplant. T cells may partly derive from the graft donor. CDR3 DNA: TGTGCCAGCCAAGCGCGGCTAGACGACGAGCAGTACTTC. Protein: CASQARLDDEQYF.